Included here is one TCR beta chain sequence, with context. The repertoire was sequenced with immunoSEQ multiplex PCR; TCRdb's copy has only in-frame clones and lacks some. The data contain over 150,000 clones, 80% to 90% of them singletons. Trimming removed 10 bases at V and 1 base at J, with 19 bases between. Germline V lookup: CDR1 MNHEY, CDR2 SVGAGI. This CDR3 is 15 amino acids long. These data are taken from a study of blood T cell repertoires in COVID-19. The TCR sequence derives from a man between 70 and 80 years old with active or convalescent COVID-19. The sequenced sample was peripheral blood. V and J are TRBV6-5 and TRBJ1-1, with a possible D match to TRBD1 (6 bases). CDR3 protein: CATLTGGAQNTEAFF. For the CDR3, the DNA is TGTGCCACCCTTACCGGGGGGGCGCAGAACACTGAAGCTTTCTTT.